This T cell receptor (beta chain) was identified during a study of neurological immune-mediated disorders. This clonotype was seen once. Every sequencing run produced over 160 million TCR-beta sequences that came from 15-18 subjects. TCRdb passed the 5' RACE reads through MiXCR, listing each CDR3 protein once. Of under 60,000 distinct CDR3 sequences detected, roughly 26% appear once; the ten largest clones hold 23%. V lost 4 bases and J lost 8; bases outside the gene matches: 2. This CDR3 region has 14 residues. Germline loops: CDR1 SGHDT, CDR2 YYEEEE. The chain uses TRBV5-6 and TRBJ2-4, with 14 bases that match TRBD2. This TCR derives from an older woman in good health. The sample was PBMCs. The CDR3 sequence is CASSGTSGGYIQYF. The CDR3 DNA sequence: TGTGCCAGCAGCGGGACTAGCGGGGGATACATTCAGTACTTC.